The source of this T cell receptor (beta chain) is a study of T cell responses to AZD1222 COVID-19 vaccine. Findings and limits, study-wide: Of the AZD1222 recipients, only 5 or 6 were seropositive at baseline. Vaccine-associated CD4 TCRs ranged over spike, dominating at 160-218 and 743-854.

CDR3 length equals 16 residues. Trimming cost V 6 bases and J 0 bases, with 18 bases left between them. Germline V lookup: CDR1 MNHEY, CDR2 SMNVEV (reference sequence). Only in-frame clones appear in the TCRdb table, and some are missing; sequencing was by immunoSEQ multiplex PCR. The sample contains 150,000 to 200,000 clones, roughly 92% of which appear only once. As to this clone: Its antigen is currently unknown.

The sequencing used peripheral blood, collected 28 days after the second AZD1222 dose. This sequence was found in an adult who received the AZD1222 COVID-19 vaccine. The V and J genes are TRBV27 and TRBJ2-7; D is perhaps TRBD1 (6 bases). In nucleotides, the CDR3 is TGTGCCAGCAGCCCCTCCTGGACAGCGATCTCCTACGAGCAGTACTTC. It yields the protein CASSPSWTAISYEQYF.